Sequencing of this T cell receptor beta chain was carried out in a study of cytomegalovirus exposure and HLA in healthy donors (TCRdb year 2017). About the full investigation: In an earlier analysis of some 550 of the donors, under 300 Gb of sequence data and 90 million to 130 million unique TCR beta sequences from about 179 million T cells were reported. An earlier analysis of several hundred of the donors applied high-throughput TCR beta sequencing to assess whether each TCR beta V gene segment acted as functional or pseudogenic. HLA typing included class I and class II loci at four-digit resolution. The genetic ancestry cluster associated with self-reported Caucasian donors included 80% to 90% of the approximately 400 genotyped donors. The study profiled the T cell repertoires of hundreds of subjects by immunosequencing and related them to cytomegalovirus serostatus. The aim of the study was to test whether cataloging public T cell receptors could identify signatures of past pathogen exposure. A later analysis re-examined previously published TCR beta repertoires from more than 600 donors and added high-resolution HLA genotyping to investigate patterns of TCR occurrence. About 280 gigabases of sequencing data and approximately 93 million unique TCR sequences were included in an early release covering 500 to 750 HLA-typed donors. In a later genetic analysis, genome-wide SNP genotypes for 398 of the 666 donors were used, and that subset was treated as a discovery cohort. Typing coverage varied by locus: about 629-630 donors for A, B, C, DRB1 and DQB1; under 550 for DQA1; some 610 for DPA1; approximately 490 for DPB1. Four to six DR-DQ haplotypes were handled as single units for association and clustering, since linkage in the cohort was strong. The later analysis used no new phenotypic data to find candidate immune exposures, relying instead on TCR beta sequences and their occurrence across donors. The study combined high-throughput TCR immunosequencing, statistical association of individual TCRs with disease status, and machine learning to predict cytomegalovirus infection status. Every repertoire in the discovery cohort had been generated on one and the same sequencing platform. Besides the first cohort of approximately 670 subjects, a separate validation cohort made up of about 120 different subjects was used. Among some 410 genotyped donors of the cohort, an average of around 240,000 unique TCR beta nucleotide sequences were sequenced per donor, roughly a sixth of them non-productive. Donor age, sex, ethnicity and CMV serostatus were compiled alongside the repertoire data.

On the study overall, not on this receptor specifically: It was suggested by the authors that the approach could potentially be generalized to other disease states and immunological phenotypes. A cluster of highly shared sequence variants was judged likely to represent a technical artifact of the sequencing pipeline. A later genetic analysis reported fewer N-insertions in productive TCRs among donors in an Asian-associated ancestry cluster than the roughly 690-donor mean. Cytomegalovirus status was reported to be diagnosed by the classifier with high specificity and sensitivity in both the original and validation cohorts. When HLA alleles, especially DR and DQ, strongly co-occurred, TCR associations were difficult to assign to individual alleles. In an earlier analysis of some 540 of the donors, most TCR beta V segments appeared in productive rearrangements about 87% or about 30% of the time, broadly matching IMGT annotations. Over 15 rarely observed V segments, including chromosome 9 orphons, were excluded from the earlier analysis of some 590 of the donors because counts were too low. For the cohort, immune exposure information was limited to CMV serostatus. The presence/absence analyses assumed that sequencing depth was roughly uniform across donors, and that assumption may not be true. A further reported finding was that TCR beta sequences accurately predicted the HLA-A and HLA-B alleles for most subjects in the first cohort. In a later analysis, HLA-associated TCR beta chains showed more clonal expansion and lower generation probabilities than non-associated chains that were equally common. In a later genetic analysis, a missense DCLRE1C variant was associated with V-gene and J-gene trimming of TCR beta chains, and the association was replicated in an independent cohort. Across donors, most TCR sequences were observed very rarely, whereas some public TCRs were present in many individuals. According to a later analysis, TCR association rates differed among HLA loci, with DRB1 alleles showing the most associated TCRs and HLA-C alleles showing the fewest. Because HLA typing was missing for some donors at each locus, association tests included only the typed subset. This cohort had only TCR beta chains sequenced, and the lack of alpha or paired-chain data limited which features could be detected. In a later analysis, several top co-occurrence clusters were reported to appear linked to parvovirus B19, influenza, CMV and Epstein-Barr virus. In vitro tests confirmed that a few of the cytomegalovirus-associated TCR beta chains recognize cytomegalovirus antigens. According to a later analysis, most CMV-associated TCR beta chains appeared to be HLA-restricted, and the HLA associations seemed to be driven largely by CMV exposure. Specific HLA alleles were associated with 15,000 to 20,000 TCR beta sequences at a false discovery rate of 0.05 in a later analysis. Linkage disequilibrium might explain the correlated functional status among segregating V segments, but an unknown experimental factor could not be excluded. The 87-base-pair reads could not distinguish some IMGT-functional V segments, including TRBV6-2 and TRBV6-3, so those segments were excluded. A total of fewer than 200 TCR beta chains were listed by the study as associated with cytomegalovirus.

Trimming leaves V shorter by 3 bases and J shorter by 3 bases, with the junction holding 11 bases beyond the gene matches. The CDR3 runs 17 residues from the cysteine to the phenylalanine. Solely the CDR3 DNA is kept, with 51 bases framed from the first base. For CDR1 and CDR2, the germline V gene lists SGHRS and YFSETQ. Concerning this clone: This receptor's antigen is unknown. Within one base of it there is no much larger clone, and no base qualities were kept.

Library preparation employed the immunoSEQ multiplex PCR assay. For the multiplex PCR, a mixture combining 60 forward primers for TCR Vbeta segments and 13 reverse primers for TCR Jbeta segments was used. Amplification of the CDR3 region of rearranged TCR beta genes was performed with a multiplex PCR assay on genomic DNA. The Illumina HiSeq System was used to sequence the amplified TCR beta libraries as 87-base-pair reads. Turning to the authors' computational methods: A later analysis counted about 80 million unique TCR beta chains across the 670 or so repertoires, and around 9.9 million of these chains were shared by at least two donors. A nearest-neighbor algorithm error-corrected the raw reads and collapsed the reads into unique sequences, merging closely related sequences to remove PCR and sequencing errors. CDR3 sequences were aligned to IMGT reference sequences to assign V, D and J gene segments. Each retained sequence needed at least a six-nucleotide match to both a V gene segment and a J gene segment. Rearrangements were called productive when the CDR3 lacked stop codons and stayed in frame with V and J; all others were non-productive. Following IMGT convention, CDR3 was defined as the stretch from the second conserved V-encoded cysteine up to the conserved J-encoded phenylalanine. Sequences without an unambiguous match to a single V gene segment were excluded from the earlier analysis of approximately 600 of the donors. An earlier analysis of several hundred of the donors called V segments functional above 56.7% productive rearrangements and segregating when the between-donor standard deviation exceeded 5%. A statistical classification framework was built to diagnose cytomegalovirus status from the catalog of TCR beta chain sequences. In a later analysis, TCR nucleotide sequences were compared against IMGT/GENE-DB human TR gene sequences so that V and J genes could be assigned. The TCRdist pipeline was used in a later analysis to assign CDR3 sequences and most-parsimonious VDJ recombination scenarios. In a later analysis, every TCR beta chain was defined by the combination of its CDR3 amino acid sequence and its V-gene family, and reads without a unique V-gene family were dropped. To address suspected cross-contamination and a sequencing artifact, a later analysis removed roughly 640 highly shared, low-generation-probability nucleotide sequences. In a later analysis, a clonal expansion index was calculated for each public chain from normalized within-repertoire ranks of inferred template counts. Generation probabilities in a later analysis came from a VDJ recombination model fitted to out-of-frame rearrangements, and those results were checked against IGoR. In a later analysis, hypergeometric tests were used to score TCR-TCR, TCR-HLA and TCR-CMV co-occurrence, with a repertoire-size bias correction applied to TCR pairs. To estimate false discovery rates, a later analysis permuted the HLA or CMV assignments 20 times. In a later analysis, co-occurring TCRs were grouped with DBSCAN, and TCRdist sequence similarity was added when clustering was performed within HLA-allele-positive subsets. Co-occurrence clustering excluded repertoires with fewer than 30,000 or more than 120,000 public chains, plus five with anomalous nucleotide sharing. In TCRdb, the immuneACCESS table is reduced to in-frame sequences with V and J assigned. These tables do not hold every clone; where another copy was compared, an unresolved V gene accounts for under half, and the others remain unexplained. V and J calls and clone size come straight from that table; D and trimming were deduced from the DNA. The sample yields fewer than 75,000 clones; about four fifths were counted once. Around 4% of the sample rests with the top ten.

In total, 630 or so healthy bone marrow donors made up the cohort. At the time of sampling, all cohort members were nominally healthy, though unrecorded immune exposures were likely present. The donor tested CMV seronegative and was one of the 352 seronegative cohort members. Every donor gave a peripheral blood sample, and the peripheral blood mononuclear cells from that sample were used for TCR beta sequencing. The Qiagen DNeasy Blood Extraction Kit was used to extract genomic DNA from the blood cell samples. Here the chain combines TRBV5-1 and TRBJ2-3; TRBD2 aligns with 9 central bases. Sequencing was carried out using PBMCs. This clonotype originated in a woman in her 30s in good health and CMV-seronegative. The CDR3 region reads CASSSPPELAGTDTQYF. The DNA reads TGCGCCAGCAGCTCCCCTCCAGAGCTAGCGGGGACAGATACGCAGTATTTT.